This is a list of T cell receptor beta chains from one sample in a study of blood T cell repertoires in COVID-19. This table comes from immunoSEQ multiplex PCR, and its TCRdb copy is limited to in-frame clones, with some not included. The repertoire holds about 290,000 clones, with 86% as singletons. What was sequenced was peripheral blood. These receptor sequences come from a woman aged 25-40 years with active or convalescent COVID-19. Both conserved end residues are part of each CDR3. D genes are given only for firm matches. Size is omitted from some rows. Given values are once, few, many or a class for expanded clones.

CASSQSGGPQETQYF | TGTGCCAGCAGCCAGAGCGGGGGTCCCCAAGAGACCCAGTACTTC | TRBJ2-5 | TRBD2 | NA | TRBV5-4 | 15
CSVETPGGNTEAFF | TGCAGCGTTGAGACGCCAGGGGGTAATACTGAAGCTTTCTTT | TRBJ1-1 | TRBD1 | NA | TRBV29-1 | 14
CASSSLGDRGNEQFF | TGTGCCAGCAGTTCACTAGGGGACAGGGGGAATGAGCAGTTCTTC | TRBJ2-1 | TRBD1 | NA | TRBV28 | 15
CASSVLEGGYGYTF | TGTGCCAGCAGCGTCCTCGAGGGAGGCTATGGCTACACCTTC | TRBJ1-2 | NA | NA | TRBV9 | 14
CASRPGQGRVSGNTIYF | TGTGCCAGCAGACCCGGACAGGGGAGGGTCTCTGGAAACACCATATATTTT | TRBJ1-3 | TRBD1 | NA | TRBV2 | 17
CASSLVGRGSQETQYF | TGTGCCAGCAGCTTAGTAGGCAGGGGGTCCCAAGAGACCCAGTACTTC | TRBJ2-5 | TRBD1 | NA | TRBV13 | 16
CASSNSGQGIEQYF | TGTGCCAGCAGCAATAGCGGACAGGGGATCGAGCAGTACTTC | TRBJ2-7 | TRBD1 | once | TRBV9 | 14
CATSSGGKLFF | TGTGCCACCTCATCGGGGGGAAAACTGTTTTTT | TRBJ1-4 | NA | NA | TRBV6-6 | 11
CASSEDSSYGYTF | TGTGCCAGCAGTGAGGACAGCTCCTATGGCTACACCTTC | TRBJ1-2 | NA | NA | TRBV6-1 | 13
CASSAGTSGGRYEQYF | TGTGCCAGCAGCGCAGGGACTAGCGGGGGGCGATACGAGCAGTACTTC | TRBJ2-7 | TRBD2 | NA | TRBV11-2 | 16
CASSVGRASYEQYF | TGTGCCAGCAGCGTAGGGAGGGCTTCCTACGAGCAGTACTTC | TRBJ2-7 | NA | NA | TRBV9 | 14
CASSFPSHSDRVYEQYF | TGTGCCAGCAGCTTTCCGTCACATTCCGACAGGGTCTACGAGCAGTACTTC | TRBJ2-7 | TRBD1 | NA | TRBV7-9 | 17
CASSTRTGGDTQYF | TGTGCCAGCAGTACTCGGACAGGGGGTGATACGCAGTATTTT | TRBJ2-3 | TRBD1 | few | TRBV28 | 14
CASTMTPGQGPPYGYTF | TGTGCCAGCACCATGACCCCGGGACAGGGGCCTCCCTATGGCTACACCTTC | TRBJ1-2 | TRBD1 | NA | TRBV27 | 17
CAISESRQGPTEAFF | TGTGCCATCAGTGAGTCACGCCAGGGGCCCACTGAAGCTTTCTTT | TRBJ1-1 | NA | NA | TRBV10-3 | 15
CSVDGGADQPQHF | TGCAGCGTTGATGGGGGGGCGGATCAGCCCCAGCATTTT | TRBJ1-5 | NA | NA | TRBV29-1 | 13
CASSLRAGGPGNEQFF | TGTGCCAGTAGTCTTAGAGCGGGGGGGCCCGGGAATGAGCAGTTCTTC | TRBJ2-1 | TRBD2 | NA | TRBV19 | 16
CASSLAWAAGWETQYF | TGTGCTAGCAGCTTAGCTTGGGCGGCGGGTTGGGAGACCCAGTACTTC | TRBJ2-5 | NA | NA | TRBV7-7 | 16
CAWAGQNYGYTF | TGTGCCTGGGCGGGACAGAACTATGGCTACACCTTC | TRBJ1-2 | TRBD1 | NA | TRBV30 | 12
CASTLPGQPIYEQYF | TGTGCCAGCACCCTGCCGGGACAGCCCATCTACGAGCAGTACTTC | TRBJ2-7 | TRBD1 | NA | TRBV28 | 15
CASSFYLGRGRTGELFF | TGTGCCAGCAGTTTCTACCTAGGGCGGGGGAGGACCGGGGAGCTGTTTTTT | TRBJ2-2 | TRBD2 | NA | TRBV6-2/TRBV6-3 | 17
CASSLRVKTSTDTQYF | TGTGCCAGCAGCCTAAGAGTGAAGACTAGCACAGATACGCAGTATTTT | TRBJ2-3 | NA | NA | TRBV7-6 | 16
CASSLDSGGDEQFF | TGTGCCAGCAGCTTAGATAGCGGGGGGGACGAGCAGTTCTTC | TRBJ2-1 | TRBD2 | once | TRBV7-2 | 14
CASSGLRAGLLSGNTIYF | TGTGCCAGCAGTGGGTTACGGGCAGGACTCCTCTCTGGAAACACCATATATTTT | TRBJ1-3 | NA | NA | TRBV7-9 | 18
CASSLGDRVTEAFF | TGTGCCAGCAGCTTGGGGGACAGGGTCACTGAAGCTTTCTTT | TRBJ1-1 | TRBD1 | NA | TRBV5-6 | 14
CASTMRTGDSNQPQHF | TGTGCCAGTACCATGAGGACAGGGGATAGCAATCAGCCCCAGCATTTT | TRBJ1-5 | TRBD1 | NA | TRBV19 | 16
CASSWGGSSYNSPLHF | TGTGCCAGCAGTTGGGGGGGGAGCTCCTATAATTCACCCCTCCACTTT | TRBJ1-6 | NA | NA | TRBV6-5 | 16
CASSPREQGGNTIYF | TGTGCCAGCAGTCCGAGGGAACAGGGCGGAAACACCATATATTTT | TRBJ1-3 | NA | NA | TRBV6-6 | 15
CASSEGLGSTEAFF | TGTGCCAGCAGTGAAGGACTGGGGAGCACTGAAGCTTTCTTT | TRBJ1-1 | NA | few | TRBV6-4 | 14
CASSWVPSGGPTGELFF | TGTGCCAGCAGCTGGGTTCCCAGCGGGGGCCCCACCGGGGAGCTGTTTTTT | TRBJ2-2 | TRBD2 | NA | TRBV11-3 | 17
CASSQGLNHYNSPLHF | TGCGCCAGCAGCCAAGGACTGAATCACTATAATTCACCCCTCCACTTT | TRBJ1-6 | NA | NA | TRBV4-3 | 16
CSVVQFGDYGYTF | TGCAGCGTTGTACAGTTTGGTGACTATGGCTACACCTTC | TRBJ1-2 | NA | NA | TRBV29-1 | 13
CAWSAANSGNTIYF | TGTGCCTGGAGTGCCGCTAACTCTGGAAACACCATATATTTT | TRBJ1-3 | NA | NA | TRBV30 | 14
CSVEPRGGVTEAFF | TGCAGCGTTGAACCCCGGGGGGGGGTCACTGAAGCTTTCTTT | TRBJ1-1 | NA | NA | TRBV29-1 | 14
CASSYSRQRNSPLHF | TGTGCCAGCAGTTACTCCCGACAGCGCAATTCACCCCTCCACTTT | TRBJ1-6 | NA | NA | TRBV6-2/TRBV6-3 | 15
CASSFGQGATDTQYF | TGTGCCAGCAGCTTCGGGCAGGGTGCCACAGATACGCAGTATTTT | TRBJ2-3 | NA | once | TRBV7-8 | 15
CASSQTRGKNTEAFF | TGTGCCAGCAGCCAAACGAGGGGGAAGAACACTGAAGCTTTCTTT | TRBJ1-1 | NA | NA | TRBV14 | 15
CASSQRRLAGQETQYF | TGTGCCAGCAGCCAACGGAGACTAGCAGGGCAAGAGACCCAGTACTTC | TRBJ2-5 | TRBD2 | NA | TRBV3-1/TRBV3-2 | 16
CASSYQGLNTEAFF | TGTGCCAGCAGTTACCAGGGCTTGAACACTGAAGCTTTCTTT | TRBJ1-1 | NA | NA | TRBV6-5 | 14
CASSLSGGEQFF | TGTGCCAGCAGTCTGAGCGGGGGGGAGCAGTTCTTC | TRBJ2-1 | TRBD2 | NA | TRBV5-6 | 12
CASSPRGGDTEAFF | TGCGCCAGCAGCCCGAGGGGAGGGGACACTGAAGCTTTCTTT | TRBJ1-1 | NA | NA | TRBV5-1 | 14
CASSSPSRGVYEQYF | TGTGCCAGCAGTTCCCCCTCAAGGGGCGTCTACGAGCAGTACTTC | TRBJ2-7 | NA | NA | TRBV28 | 15
CASRRQGVGETQYF | TGTGCCAGCAGACGACAGGGGGTGGGAGAGACCCAGTACTTC | TRBJ2-5 | TRBD1 | NA | TRBV27 | 14
CASSTRTSGVGTDTQYF | TGTGCCAGCAGCACCCGGACTAGCGGGGTTGGCACAGATACGCAGTATTTT | TRBJ2-3 | TRBD2 | NA | TRBV7-2 | 17
CASSDRTGANTGELFF | TGTGCCAGCAGTGACCGGACTGGAGCGAACACCGGGGAGCTGTTTTTT | TRBJ2-2 | NA | NA | TRBV6-2/TRBV6-3 | 16
CASSKGEKRGDKVRAGYEQYF | TGTGCCAGCAGCAAAGGTGAGAAAAGAGGTGATAAGGTTCGGGCGGGTTACGAGCAGTACTTC | TRBJ2-7 | NA | NA | TRBV21-1 | 21
CASSPPARQSGNTIYF | TGTGCCAGCTCACCACCGGCACGCCAGTCTGGAAACACCATATATTTT | TRBJ1-3 | NA | NA | TRBV18 | 16
CASSQAAGGAYSYEQYF | TGTGCCAGCAGCCAAGCCGCGGGGGGGGCGTACTCCTACGAGCAGTACTTC | TRBJ2-7 | TRBD2 | NA | TRBV4-2 | 17
CASRPDSALRLAEAFF | TGTGCCAGCAGACCCGACAGCGCGCTAAGACTCGCTGAAGCTTTCTTT | TRBJ1-1 | NA | NA | TRBV27 | 16
CASRRYRGRTEAFF | TGTGCCAGCAGGCGATACAGGGGGAGAACTGAAGCTTTCTTT | TRBJ1-1 | TRBD1 | NA | TRBV6-5 | 14
CARSPGASGGSEQFF | TGTGCCAGAAGCCCAGGGGCTAGCGGGGGTAGTGAGCAGTTCTTC | TRBJ2-1 | NA | NA | TRBV7-5 | 15
CASSQDTDGDVSGNQPQHF | TGTGCCAGCAGCCAAGATACGGACGGCGATGTGTCAGGGAATCAGCCCCAGCATTTT | TRBJ1-5 | NA | NA | TRBV14 | 19
CASSNQVGTDTQYF | TGTGCCAGCAGCAACCAAGTAGGCACAGATACGCAGTATTTT | TRBJ2-3 | NA | NA | TRBV7-2 | 14